Listed below are T cell receptor beta chains from one sample, sequenced in a study of T cell repertoires in cytomegalovirus infection. The antigens these receptors bind are not known. TCRdb processed the reads anew with MiXCR; each CDR3 protein has one entry. There are some 70,000 distinct CDR3 sequences in the sample; 22% occur only once, and 60% to 85% lies in the top ten. Sequencing was carried out using PBMCs, sequenced either directly or after in vitro stimulation (not recorded which). Receptors were obtained from a human donor in good health (CMV status not recorded). Some clones in this sample may be carry-over from other donors' samples. Both conserved end residues are trimmed from each CDR3.

J	V	CDR3
TRBJ2-5	TRBV25-1	ASRGRETQY
TRBJ2-3	TRBV5-6	ASSVGVNLQY
TRBJ2-3	TRBV6-1	ASRDRLAGVRTDTQY
TRBJ2-3	TRBV7-2	ASSLLGDTQY
TRBJ2-2	TRBV7-9	ASSLGSTSGLAGELF
TRBJ2-3	TRBV7-2	ASSRLGHGDTQY
TRBJ2-1	TRBV12-3/TRBV12-4	ASSLRDNEQF
TRBJ1-4	TRBV5-4	ASSLIRTGGKEKLF
TRBJ2-7	TRBV7-2	ASSLLAYEQY
TRBJ2-5	TRBV19	ASSIRFTYQETQY
TRBJ2-5	TRBV28	ASSSPGVEETQY
TRBJ1-1	TRBV28	ASTPPGYANTEAF
TRBJ2-5	TRBV11-3	ASSLEGLSETQY
TRBJ2-5	TRBV7-2	ASSQREGRETQY
TRBJ2-1	TRBV4-3	ASSQEGTSGLRSYNEQF
TRBJ1-6	TRBV7-6	AVRTTSSYNSPLH
TRBJ2-7	TRBV27	ASSLGTSGYSYEQY
TRBJ2-1	TRBV11-3	ASSLDPLNEQF
TRBJ2-3	TRBV6-2/TRBV6-3	ASSYAGDRTDTQY
TRBJ2-1	TRBV6-2/TRBV6-3	ASSSVPTYNEQF
TRBJ2-7	TRBV7-2	ASSKGTGGTYEQY
TRBJ2-3	TRBV5-4	ASRRAGEKSPDTQY